The clone carrying this T cell receptor (beta chain) was seen only a few times. As yet, its antigen is unknown. The PCR ran on 60 Vbeta and 13 Jbeta primers. Repertoires were generated with immunoSEQ multiplex PCR, while TCRdb's copy carries only in-frame clones and drops some. Of about 200,000 clones listed, about 86% are singletons. This sample was included in a study of cytomegalovirus exposure and HLA in healthy donors. Whole-study findings and limits: Reports showed the classifier diagnosing cytomegalovirus status with high specificity and sensitivity. The investigators catalogued about 170 TCR beta chains as cytomegalovirus-associated.

This CDR3 is 13 amino acids long. CDR1 and CDR2 (germline): SEHNR, FQNEAQ (reference sequence). The V end lost 5 bases, the J end lost 1 base, and 8 bases lay between the germline ends. What was sequenced was PBMCs. This chain uses TRBV7-9 with TRBJ1-1; no definite D call. The sequence derives from a woman in her twenties or thirties in good health and CMV-seronegative. The CDR3 nucleotides are TGTGCCAGCAGCCGTCAGGAGAACACTGAAGCTTTCTTT. This sequence encodes CASSRQENTEAFF.